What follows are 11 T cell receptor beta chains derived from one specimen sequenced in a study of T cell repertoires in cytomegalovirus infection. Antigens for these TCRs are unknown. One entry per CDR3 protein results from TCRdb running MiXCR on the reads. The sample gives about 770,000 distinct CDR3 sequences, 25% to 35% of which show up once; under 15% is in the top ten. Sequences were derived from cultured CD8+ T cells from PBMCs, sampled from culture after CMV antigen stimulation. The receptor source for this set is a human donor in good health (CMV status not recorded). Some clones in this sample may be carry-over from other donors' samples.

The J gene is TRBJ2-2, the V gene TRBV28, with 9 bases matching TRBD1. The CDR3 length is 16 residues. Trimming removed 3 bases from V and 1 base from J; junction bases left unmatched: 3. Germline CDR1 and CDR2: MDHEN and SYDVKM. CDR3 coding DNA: TGTGCCAGCAGTTTCCGGGACAGGGTGAACACCGGGGAGCTGTTTTTT. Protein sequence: CASSFRDRVNTGELFF.

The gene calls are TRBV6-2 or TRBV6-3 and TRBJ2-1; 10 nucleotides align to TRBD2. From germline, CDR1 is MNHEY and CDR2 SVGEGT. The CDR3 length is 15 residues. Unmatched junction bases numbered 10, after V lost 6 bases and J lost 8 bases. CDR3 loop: CASSSDSGGNDEQFF. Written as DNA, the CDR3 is TGTGCCAGCAGCTCTGATAGCGGGGGGAACGATGAGCAGTTCTTC.

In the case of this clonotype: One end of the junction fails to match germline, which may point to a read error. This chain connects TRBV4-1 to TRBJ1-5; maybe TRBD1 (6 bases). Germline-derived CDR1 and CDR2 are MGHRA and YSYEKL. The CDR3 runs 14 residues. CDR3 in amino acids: CASSQGYSNQPQHF. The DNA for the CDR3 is TGTGCCAGCAGCCAGGGGTATAGCAATCAGCCCCAGCATTTT.

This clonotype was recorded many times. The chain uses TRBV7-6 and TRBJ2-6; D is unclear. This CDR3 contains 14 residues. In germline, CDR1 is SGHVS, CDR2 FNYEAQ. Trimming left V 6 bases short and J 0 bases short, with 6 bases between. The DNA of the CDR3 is TGTGCCAGCAGTGGCCTCTCTGGGGCCAACGTCCTGACTTTC. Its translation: CASSGLSGANVLTF.

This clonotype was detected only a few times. CDR3 nucleotides: TGCGCCAGCAGCGGGCTCCACAGGGGCGAGTTTAACTATGGCTACACCTTC. Encoded protein: CASSGLHRGEFNYGYTF. This chain joins TRBV4-1 and TRBJ1-2; 7 bases align to TRBD1. The ends lost 5 bases at V and 1 base at J; junction bases unmatched: 13. Germline V lookup: CDR1 MGHRA, CDR2 YSYEKL. There are 17 residues in the CDR3.

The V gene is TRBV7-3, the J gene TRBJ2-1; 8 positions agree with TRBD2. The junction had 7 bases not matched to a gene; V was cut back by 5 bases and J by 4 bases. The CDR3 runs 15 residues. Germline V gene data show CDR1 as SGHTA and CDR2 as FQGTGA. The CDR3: CASSRGGLQYNEQFF. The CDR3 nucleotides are TGTGCCAGCAGCCGGGGGGGCCTTCAATACAATGAGCAGTTCTTC. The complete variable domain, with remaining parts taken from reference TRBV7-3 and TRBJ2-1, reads GAGVSQTPSNKVTEKGKYVELRCDPISGHTALYWYRQSLGQGPEFLIYFQGTGAADDSGLPNDRFFAVRPEGSVSTLKIQRTERGDSAVYLCASSRGGLQYNEQFFGPGTRLTVL.

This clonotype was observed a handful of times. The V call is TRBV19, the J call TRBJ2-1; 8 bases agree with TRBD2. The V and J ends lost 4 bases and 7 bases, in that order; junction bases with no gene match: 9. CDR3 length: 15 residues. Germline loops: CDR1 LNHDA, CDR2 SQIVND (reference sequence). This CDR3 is CASSNSGAWENEQFF. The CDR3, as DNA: TGTGCCAGTAGTAATAGCGGGGCCTGGGAAAATGAGCAGTTCTTC.

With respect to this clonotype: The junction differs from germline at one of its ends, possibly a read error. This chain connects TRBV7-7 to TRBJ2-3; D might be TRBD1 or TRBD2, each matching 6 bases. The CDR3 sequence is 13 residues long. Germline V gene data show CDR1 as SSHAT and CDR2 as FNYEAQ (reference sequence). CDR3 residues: CASSAGHRDTQYF. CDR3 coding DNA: TGTGCTAGCAGCGCGGGACACAGAGATACGCAGTATTTT. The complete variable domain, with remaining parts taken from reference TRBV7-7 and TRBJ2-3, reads GAGVSQSPRYKVTKRGQDVTLRCDPISSHATLYWYQQALGQGPEFLTYFNYEAQPDKSGLPSDRFSAERPEGSISTLTIQRTEQRDSAMYRCASSAGHRDTQYFGPGTRLTVL.

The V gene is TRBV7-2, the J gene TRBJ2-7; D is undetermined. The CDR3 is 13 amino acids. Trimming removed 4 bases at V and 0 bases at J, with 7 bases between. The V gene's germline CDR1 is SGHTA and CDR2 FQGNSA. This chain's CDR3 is CASSYRSSYEQYV. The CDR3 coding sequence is TGTGCCAGCAGCTACCGGTCCTCCTACGAGCAGTACGTC.

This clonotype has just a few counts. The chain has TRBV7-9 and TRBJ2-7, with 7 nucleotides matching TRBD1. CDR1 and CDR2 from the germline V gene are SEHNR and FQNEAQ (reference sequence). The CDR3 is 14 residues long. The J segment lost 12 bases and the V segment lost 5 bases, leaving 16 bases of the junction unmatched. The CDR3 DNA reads TGTGCCAGCAGCCGAGTAGGGGGCGAGGCGGTGTCGTACTTC. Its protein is CASSRVGGEAVSYF.

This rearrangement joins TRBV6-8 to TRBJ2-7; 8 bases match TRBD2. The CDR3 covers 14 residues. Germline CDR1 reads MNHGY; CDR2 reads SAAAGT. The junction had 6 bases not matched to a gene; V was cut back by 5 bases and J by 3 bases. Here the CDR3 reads CASSNGLALYEQYV. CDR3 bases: TGTGCCAGCAGTAATGGACTAGCCCTCTACGAGCAGTACGTC.